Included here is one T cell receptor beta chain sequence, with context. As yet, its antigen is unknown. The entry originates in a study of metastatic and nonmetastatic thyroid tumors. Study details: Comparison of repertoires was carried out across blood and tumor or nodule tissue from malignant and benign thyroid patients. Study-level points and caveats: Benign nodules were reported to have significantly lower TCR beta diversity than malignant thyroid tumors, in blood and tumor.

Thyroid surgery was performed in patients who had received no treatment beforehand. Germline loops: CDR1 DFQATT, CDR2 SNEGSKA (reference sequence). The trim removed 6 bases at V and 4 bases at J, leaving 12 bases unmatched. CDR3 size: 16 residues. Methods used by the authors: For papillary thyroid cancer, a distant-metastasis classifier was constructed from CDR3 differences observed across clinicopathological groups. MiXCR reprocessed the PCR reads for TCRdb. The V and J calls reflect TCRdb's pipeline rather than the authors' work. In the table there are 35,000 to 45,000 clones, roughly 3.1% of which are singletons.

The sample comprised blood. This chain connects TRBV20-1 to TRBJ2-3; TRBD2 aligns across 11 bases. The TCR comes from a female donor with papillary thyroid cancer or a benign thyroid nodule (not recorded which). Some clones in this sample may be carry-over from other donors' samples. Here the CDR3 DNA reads TGCAGTGCAACTCATAGCGGGAGGGCCGGGGCAGATACGCAGTATTTT. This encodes CSATHSGRAGADTQYF.